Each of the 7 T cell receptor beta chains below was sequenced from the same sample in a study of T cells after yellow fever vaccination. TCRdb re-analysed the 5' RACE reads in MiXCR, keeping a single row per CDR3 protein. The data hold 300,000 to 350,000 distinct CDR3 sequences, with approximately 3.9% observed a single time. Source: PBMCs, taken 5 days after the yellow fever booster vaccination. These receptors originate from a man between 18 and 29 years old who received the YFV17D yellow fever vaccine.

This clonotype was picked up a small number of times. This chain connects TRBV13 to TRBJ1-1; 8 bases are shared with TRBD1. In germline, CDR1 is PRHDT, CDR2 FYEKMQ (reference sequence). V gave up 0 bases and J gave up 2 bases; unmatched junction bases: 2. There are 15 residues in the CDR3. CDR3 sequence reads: CASSLGDRVNTEAFF. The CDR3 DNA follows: TGTGCCAGCAGCTTAGGGGACAGGGTAAACACTGAAGCTTTCTTT.

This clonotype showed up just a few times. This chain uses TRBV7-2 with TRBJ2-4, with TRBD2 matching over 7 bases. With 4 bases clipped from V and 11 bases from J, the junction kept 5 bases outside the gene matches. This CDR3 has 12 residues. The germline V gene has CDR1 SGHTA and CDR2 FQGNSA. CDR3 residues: CASSSLAALQYF. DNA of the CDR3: TGTGCCAGCAGCTCTCTAGCGGCTCTTCAGTACTTC.

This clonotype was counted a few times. In DNA form, the CDR3 reads TGTGCCAGCAGCTCGAACCAGGGGGTTTATAGCTACACCTTC. Translation gives CASSSNQGVYSYTF. The rearrangement joins TRBV7-9 to TRBJ1-2, with TRBD1 matching over 7 bases. The CDR3 runs to 14 residues. Trimming cost V 4 bases and J 9 bases; bases outside gene matches: 11. Germline-derived CDR1 and CDR2 are SEHNR and FQNEAQ (reference sequence). Filled out from reference TRBV7-9 and TRBJ1-2, the complete variable domain reads DTGVSQNPRHKITKRGQNVTFRCDPISEHNRLYWYRQTLGQGPEFLTYFQNEAQLEKSRLLSDRFSAERPKGSFSTLEIQRTEQGDSAMYLCASSSNQGVYSYTFGSGTRLTVV.

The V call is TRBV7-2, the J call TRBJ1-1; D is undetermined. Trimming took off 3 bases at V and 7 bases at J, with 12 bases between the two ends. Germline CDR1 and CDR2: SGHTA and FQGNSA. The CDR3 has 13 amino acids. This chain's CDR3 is CASSFGVPIEAFF. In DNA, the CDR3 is TGTGCCAGCAGCTTTGGGGTACCAATTGAAGCTTTCTTT.

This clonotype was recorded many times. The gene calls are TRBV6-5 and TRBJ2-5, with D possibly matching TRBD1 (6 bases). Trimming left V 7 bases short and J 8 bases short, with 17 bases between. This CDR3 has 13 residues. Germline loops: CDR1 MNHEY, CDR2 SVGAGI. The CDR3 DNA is TGTGCCAGCAAAGATACAGGGACGGAAACCCAGTACTTC. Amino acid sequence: CASKDTGTETQYF.

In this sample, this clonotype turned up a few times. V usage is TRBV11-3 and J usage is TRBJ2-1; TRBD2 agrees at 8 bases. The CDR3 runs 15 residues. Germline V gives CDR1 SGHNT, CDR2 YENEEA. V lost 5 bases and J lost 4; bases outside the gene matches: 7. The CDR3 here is CASSRGGTLYNEQFF. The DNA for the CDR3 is TGTGCCAGCAGCCGGGGGGGGACACTATACAATGAGCAGTTCTTC.

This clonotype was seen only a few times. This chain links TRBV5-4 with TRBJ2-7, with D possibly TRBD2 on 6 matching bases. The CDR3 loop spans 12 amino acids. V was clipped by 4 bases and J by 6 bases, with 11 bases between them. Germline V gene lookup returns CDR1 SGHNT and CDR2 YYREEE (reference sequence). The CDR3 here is CASSLDYSEQYV. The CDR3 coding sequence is TGTGCCAGCAGCCTGGACTACTCCGAGCAGTACGTC.